This note documents a single TCR beta chain sequence. Antigen specificity is unknown. This entry is derived from a study of early T cells in non-severe SARS-CoV-2 infection. The study, taken as a whole, reports: Matching with VDJdb favored anti-spike CD8 responses (missing private and CD4 specificities).

Individual cDNA molecules received unique molecular identifiers during library preparation. TCRdb fed the 5' RACE reads into MiXCR, producing one record per CDR3 protein. The repertoire includes about 20,000 distinct CDR3 sequences, about 4.5% of them detected once, and over 4.5% sits in the top ten. V gave up 4 bases and J gave up 4 bases, with 21 bases separating them. Germline CDR1 and CDR2: SGHRS and YFSETQ. The CDR3 is 17 amino acids. This chain links TRBV5-1 with TRBJ2-1; D possibly uses TRBD1 or TRBD2 (5 bases each). Sequencing input: whole blood. This receptor was identified in an adult who was a healthcare worker with PCR-confirmed SARS-CoV-2 infection or an uninfected control (not recorded which). The chain's CDR3 is CASSPGPGNRPYNEQFF. CDR3 coding DNA: TGCGCCAGCAGCCCCGGTCCGGGAAACAGGCCGTACAATGAGCAGTTCTTC.